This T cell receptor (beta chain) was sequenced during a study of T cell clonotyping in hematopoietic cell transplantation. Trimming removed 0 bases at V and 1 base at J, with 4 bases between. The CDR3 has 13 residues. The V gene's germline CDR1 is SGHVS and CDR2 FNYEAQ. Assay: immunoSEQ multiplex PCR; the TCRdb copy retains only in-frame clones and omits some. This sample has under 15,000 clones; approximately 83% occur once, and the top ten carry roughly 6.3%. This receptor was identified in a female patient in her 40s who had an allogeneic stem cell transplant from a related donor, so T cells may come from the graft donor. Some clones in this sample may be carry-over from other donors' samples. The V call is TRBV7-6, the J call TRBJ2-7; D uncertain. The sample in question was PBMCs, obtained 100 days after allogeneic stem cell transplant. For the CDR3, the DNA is TGTGCCAGCAGCTTAGCGGCTTCCTACGAGCAGTACTTC. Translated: CASSLAASYEQYF.